Reported below is one T cell receptor beta chain. This entry comes from a study of early T cells in non-severe SARS-CoV-2 infection. Study context: RNA in bulk from unsorted whole blood was sequenced, and chains were unpaired.

Researchers tagged individual cDNA molecules with unique molecular identifiers. One entry per CDR3 protein, called by TCRdb with MiXCR from the 5' RACE reads. The data contain some 91,000 distinct CDR3 sequences, roughly 13% of them singletons. The sequencing sample was made of whole blood. This receptor was taken from an adult who was a healthcare worker with PCR-confirmed SARS-CoV-2 infection or an uninfected control (not recorded which).

CDR3 protein: CASSVGTSPDTQYF. The CDR3 nucleotides are TGTGCCAGCAGCGTCGGGACTAGCCCAGATACGCAGTATTTT. The rearrangement joins TRBV2 to TRBJ2-3; 9 positions agree with TRBD2. This CDR3 has 14 amino acids. V dropped 6 bases and J dropped 4; count of bases not matched to a gene: 5. The germline V gene has CDR1 SNHLY and CDR2 FYNNEI.